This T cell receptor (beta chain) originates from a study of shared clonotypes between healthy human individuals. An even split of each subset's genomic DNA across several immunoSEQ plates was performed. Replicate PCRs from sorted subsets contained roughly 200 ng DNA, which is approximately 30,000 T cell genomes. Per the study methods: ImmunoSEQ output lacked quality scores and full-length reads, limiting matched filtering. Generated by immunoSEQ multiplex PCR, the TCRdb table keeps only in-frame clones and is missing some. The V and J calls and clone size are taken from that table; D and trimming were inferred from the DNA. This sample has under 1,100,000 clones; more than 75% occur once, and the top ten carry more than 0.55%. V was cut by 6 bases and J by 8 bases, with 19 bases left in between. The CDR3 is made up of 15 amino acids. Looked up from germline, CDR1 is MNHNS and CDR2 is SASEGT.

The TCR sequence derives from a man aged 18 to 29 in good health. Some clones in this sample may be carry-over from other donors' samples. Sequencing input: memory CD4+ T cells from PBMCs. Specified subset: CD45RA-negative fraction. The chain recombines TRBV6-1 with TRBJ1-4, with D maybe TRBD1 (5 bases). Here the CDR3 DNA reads TGTGCCAGCAGGGGGGGTCTGGGGTTTGAAGAAAAACTGTTTTTT. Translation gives CASRGGLGFEEKLFF.